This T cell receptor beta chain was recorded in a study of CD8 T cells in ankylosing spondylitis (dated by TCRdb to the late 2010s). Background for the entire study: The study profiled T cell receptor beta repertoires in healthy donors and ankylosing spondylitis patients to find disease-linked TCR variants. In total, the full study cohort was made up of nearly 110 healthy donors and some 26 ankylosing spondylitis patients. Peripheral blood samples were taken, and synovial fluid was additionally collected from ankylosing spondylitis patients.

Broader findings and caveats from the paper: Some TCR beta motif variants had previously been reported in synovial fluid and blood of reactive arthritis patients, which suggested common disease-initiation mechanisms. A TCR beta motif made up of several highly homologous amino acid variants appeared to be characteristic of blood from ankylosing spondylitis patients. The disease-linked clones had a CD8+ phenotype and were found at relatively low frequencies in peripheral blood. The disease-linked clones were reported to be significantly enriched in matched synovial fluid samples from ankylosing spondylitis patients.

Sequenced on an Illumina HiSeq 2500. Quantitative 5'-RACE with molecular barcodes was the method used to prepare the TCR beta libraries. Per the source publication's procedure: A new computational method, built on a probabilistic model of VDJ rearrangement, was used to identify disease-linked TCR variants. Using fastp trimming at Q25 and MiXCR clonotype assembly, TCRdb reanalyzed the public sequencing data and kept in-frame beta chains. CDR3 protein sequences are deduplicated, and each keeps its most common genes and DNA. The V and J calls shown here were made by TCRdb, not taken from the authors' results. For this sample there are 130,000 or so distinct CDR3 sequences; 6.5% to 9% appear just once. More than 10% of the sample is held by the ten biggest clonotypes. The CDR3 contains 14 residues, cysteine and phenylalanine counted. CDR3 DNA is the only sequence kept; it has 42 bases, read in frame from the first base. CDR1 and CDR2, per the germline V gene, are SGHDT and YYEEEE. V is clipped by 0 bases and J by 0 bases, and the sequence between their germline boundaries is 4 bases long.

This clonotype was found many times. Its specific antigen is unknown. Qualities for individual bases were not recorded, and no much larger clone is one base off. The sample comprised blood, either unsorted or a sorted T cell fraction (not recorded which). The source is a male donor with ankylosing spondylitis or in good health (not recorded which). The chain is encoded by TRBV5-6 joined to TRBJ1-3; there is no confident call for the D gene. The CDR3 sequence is CASSLGSSGNTIYF. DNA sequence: TGTGCCAGCAGCTTGGGGAGCTCTGGAAACACCATATATTTT.